This TCR beta chain was retrieved from a study of cytomegalovirus exposure and HLA in healthy donors. Clones were sequenced by immunoSEQ multiplex PCR, and TCRdb holds only the in-frame ones, with some missing. The sample lists more than 95,000 clones, roughly 93% seen once, with more than 0.9% in the top ten. This CDR3 comprises 13 residues. V was pared by 1 base and J by 2 bases, with 5 bases between. CDR1 and CDR2 (germline): KGHSH, LQKENI. This TCR came from a woman younger than 30 in good health and CMV-seronegative. V is TRBV18 and J is TRBJ2-5, with D uncertain. Sequencing was carried out using PBMCs. CDR3 amino acids: CASSPREQETQYF. CDR3 sequence (DNA): TGTGCCAGCTCACCACGCGAGCAAGAGACCCAGTACTTC.